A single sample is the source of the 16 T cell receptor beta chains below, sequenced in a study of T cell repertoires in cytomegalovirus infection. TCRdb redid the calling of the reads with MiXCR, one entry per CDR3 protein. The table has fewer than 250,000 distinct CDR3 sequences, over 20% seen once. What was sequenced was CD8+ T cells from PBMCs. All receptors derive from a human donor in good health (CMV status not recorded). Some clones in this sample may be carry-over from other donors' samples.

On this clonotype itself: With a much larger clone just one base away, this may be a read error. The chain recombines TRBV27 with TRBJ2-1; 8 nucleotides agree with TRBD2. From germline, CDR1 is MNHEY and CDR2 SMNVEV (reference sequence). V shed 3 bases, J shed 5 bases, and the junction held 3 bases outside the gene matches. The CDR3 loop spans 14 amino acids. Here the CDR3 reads CASSFTSGNNEQFF. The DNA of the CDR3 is TGTGCCAGCAGTTTTACTAGCGGAAACAATGAGCAGTTCTTC.

The CDR3 DNA reads as TGCGCCAGCAGCTTGGCCCCCAACTCGGATACGCAGTATTTT. Translated: CASSLAPNSDTQYF. This chain joins TRBV5-1 and TRBJ2-3; no definite D call. With 0 bases removed from V and 6 bases from J, the gap between germline ends came to 11 bases. Germline lookup yields CDR1 SGHRS and CDR2 YFSETQ. The CDR3 totals 14 residues.

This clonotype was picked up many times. The chain's CDR3 is CASTPGTSTHEQFF. The CDR3 coding sequence is TGTGCCAGCACGCCCGGGACTAGCACGCACGAGCAGTTCTTC. The chain has TRBV7-8 and TRBJ2-1; 9 bases match TRBD2. The CDR3 is 14 residues long. Germline CDR1 reads SGHVS; CDR2 reads FQNEAQ. The V gene end was trimmed by 7 bases and the J gene end by 10 bases; junction bases not matched to a gene: 11.

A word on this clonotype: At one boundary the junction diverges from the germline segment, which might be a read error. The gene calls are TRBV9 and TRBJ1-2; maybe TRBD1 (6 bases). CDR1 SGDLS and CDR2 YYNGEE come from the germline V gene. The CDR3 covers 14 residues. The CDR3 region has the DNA TGTGCCAGCAACGTAGGGGACAACATCTATGGCTACACCTTC. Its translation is CASNVGDNIYGYTF.

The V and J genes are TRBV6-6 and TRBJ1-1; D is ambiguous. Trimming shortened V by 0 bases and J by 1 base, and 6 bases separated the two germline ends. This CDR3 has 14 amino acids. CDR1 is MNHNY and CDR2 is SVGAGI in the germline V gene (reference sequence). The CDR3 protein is CASSYSTRNTEAFF. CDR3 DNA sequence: TGTGCCAGCAGTTACTCGACCAGGAACACTGAAGCTTTCTTT.

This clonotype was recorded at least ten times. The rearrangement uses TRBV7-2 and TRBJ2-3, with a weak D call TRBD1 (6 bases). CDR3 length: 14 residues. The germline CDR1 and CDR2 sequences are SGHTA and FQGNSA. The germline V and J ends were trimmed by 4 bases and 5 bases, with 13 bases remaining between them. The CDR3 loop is CASSSLGGIDTQYF. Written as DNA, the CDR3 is TGTGCCAGCAGCTCACTAGGGGGAATAGATACGCAGTATTTT.

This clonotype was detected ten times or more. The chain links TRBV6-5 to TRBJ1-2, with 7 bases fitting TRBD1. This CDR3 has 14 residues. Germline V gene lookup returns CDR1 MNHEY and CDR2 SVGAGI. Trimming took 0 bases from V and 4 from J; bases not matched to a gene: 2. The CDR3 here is CASSYSGDSYGYTF. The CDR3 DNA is TGTGCCAGCAGTTACTCCGGGGACAGCTATGGCTACACCTTC.

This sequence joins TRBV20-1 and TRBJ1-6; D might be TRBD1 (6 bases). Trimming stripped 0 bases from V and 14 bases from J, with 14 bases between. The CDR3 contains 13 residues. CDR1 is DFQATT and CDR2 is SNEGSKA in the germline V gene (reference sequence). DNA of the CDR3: TGCAGTGCTAGAGATTCAGGGGCCGGCACCCTCCACTTT. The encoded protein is CSARDSGAGTLHF.

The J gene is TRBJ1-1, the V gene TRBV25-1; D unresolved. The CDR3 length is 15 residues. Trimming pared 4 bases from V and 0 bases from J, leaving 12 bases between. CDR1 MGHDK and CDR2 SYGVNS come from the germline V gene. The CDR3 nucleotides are TGTGCCAGCAGTGGGGGAGCCAGCATGAACACTGAAGCTTTCTTT. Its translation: CASSGGASMNTEAFF.

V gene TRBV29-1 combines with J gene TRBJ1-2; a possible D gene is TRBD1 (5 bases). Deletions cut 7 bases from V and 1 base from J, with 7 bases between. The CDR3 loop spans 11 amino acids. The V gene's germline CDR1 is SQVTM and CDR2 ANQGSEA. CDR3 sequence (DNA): TGCAGCGCTGACAGTAACTATGGCTACACCTTC. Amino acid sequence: CSADSNYGYTF.

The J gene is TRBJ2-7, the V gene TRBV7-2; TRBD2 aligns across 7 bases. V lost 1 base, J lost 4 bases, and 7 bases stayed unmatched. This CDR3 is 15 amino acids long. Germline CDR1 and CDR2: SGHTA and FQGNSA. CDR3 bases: TGTGCCAGCAGCTTAGTAACTAGCGTTGGATACGAGCAGTACTTC. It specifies CASSLVTSVGYEQYF. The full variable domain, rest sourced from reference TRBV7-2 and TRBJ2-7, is GAGVSQSPSNKVTEKGKDVELRCDPISGHTALYWYRQSLGQGLEFLIYFQGNSAPDKSGLPSDRFSAERTGGSVSTLTIQRTQQEDSAVYLCASSLVTSVGYEQYFGPGTRLTVT.

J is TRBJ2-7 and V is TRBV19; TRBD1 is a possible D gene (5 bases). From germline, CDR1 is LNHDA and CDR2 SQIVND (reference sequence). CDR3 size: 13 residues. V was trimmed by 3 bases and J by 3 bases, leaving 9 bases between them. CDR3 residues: CASSITGVYEQYF. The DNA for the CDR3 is TGTGCCAGTAGTATCACAGGTGTCTACGAGCAGTACTTC.

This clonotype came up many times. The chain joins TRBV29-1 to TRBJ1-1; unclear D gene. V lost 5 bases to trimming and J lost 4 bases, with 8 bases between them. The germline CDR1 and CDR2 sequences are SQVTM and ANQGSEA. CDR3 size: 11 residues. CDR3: CSVLDGTEAFF. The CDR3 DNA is TGCAGCGTTCTGGACGGCACTGAAGCTTTCTTT. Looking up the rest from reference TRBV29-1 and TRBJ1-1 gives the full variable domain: SAVISQKPSRDICQRGTSLTIQCQVDSQVTMMFWYRQQPGQSLTLIATANQGSEATYESGFVIDKFPISRPNLTFSTLTVSNMSPEDSSIYLCSVLDGTEAFFGQGTRLTVV.

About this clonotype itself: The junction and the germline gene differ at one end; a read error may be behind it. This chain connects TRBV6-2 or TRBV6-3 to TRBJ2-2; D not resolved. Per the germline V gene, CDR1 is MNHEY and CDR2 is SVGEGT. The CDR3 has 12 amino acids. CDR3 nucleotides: TGTGGCAGCCAATCCGTAACCGGGGAGCTGTTTTTT. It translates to CGSQSVTGELFF.

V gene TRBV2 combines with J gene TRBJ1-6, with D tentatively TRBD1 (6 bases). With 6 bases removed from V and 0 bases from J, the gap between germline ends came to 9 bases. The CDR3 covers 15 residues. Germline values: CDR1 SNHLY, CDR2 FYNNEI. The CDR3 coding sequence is TGTGCCAGCAGGGAGGACAGCTCCTATAATTCACCCCTCCACTTT. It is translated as CASREDSSYNSPLHF.

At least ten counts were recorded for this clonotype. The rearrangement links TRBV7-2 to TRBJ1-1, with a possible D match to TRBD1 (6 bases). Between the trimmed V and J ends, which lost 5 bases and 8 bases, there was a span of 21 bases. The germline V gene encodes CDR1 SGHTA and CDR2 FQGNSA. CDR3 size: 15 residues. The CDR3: CASSGTWGAAGEAFF. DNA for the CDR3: TGTGCCAGCAGCGGAACGTGGGGGGCGGCGGGGGAAGCTTTCTTT.